This TCR beta chain was sequenced in a study of STAT5B mutations in CD4+ large granular lymphocyte leukemia. Study-wide points: Top patient clones used TRBV06 genes more often: 8/27 versus 2/35 in controls.

This CDR3 is built from 15 residues. V gave up 4 bases and J gave up 3 bases, with 13 bases separating them. The germline CDR1 and CDR2 sequences are SGHRS and YFSETQ. This clone came up once. Its antigen is undetermined. This was a survey-level run. Sequencing was performed with immunoSEQ multiplex PCR; in TCRdb, only in-frame clones are kept and a portion is missing. There are tens of thousands of clones in the sample; 80% to 90% occur only once, and about 3.6% lies in the top ten. V and J are TRBV5-1 and TRBJ2-2, with TRBD1 as a possible D gene (6 bases). This TCR derives from a human donor in good health. Material for sequencing was CD4+ T cells from blood buffy coats. The CDR3 sequence is CASSDLRGHTGELFF. Here the CDR3 DNA reads TGCGCCAGCAGCGACCTCAGGGGACACACCGGGGAGCTGTTTTTT.